This T cell receptor (beta chain) was obtained from a study of CD8+CD57+ T cells in acquired aplastic anemia. Background on the study: Among healthy donors, CD4+ cells averaged roughly 9.8 million reads.

Genomic DNA, serving as template, underwent TCR beta VDJ and CDR3 profiling. Each CDR3 protein gets one entry after TCRdb re-called the reads with MiXCR. Seen here are around 190,000 distinct CDR3 sequences, roughly half observed once, and the top ten hold around a sixth. CDR1 and CDR2 (germline): LGHNT, FRNRAP. The CDR3 has 15 amino acids. V was shortened by 0 bases and J by 7 bases, with 12 bases between the two germline ends. This clonotype was counted many times. This sequence originates from a human donor in good health, serving as a control. The material sequenced was sorted CD4+, CD8+, or CD8+CD57+ T cells (not recorded which) from PBMCs. This rearrangement joins TRBV12-5 to TRBJ2-2; tentative D call: TRBD1 (6 bases). The CDR3 region has the DNA TGTGCTAGTGGTTTGGTGTCACAGGGAATCGGGGAGCTGTTTTTT. This gives the protein CASGLVSQGIGELFF.